This is a list of T cell receptor beta chains from one sample in a study of T-cell memory formation after mild COVID-19. TCRdb used MiXCR to reprocess the 5' RACE reads, holding one entry per CDR3 protein. Here the sample spans 250,000 to 350,000 distinct CDR3 sequences, 14% being singletons. Sequenced material: PBMCs or a T cell subset sorted from them (not recorded which). The receptor source for this set is a man between 18 and 35 years old who had mild COVID-19 (a few samples of this study predate the infection). Cell type and time point are not known. The CDR3 runs from the conserved cysteine through the conserved F or W. D genes are given only for firm matches. The listing skips clone size in some rows; elsewhere it reads once, few, many or a size class.

V gene: TRBV14
J gene: TRBJ2-7
D gene: TRBD1
clone size: few
CDR3 protein: CASSLTGSGTYEQYF
CDR3 DNA: TGTGCCAGCAGCCTGACAGGGAGTGGCACCTACGAGCAGTACTTC

V gene: TRBV7-2
J gene: TRBJ2-7
D gene: TRBD2
clone size: .
CDR3 protein: CASSFSGGIPYEQYF
CDR3 DNA: TGTGCCAGCAGCTTTAGCGGGGGGATTCCCTACGAGCAGTACTTC

V gene: TRBV7-9
J gene: TRBJ2-3
D gene: .
clone size: many
CDR3 protein: CASSSARVLTDTQYF
CDR3 DNA: TGTGCCAGCAGCTCCGCCCGGGTTCTCACAGATACGCAGTATTTT

V gene: TRBV7-2
J gene: TRBJ2-4
D gene: .
clone size: many
CDR3 protein: CASSLAQGVAKNIQYF
CDR3 DNA: TGTGCCAGCAGCTTAGCTCAGGGTGTAGCCAAAAACATTCAGTACTTC

V gene: TRBV10-3
J gene: TRBJ1-2
D gene: .
clone size: .
CDR3 protein: CAIRPGRMTIDGYTF
CDR3 DNA: TGTGCCATCAGGCCGGGACGGATGACAATCGATGGCTACACCTTC

V gene: TRBV18
J gene: TRBJ2-6
D gene: .
clone size: .
CDR3 protein: CASSPQGGPGANVLTF
CDR3 DNA: TGTGCCAGCTCACCTCAGGGGGGTCCCGGGGCCAACGTCCTGACTTTC

V gene: TRBV5-1
J gene: TRBJ1-4
D gene: .
clone size: .
CDR3 protein: CASSLAAGNEKLFF
CDR3 DNA: TGCGCCAGCAGCTTGGCGGCAGGGAATGAAAAACTGTTTTTT

V gene: TRBV5-1
J gene: TRBJ2-5
D gene: TRBD1
clone size: .
CDR3 protein: CASSTGQGPQETQYF
CDR3 DNA: TGCGCCAGCAGCACCGGACAGGGACCGCAAGAGACCCAGTACTTC

V gene: TRBV4-1
J gene: TRBJ1-2
D gene: TRBD1
clone size: many
CDR3 protein: CASSQVLRRQGHGYTF
CDR3 DNA: TGCGCCAGCAGCCAAGTTTTACGTCGACAGGGCCATGGCTACACCTTC

V gene: TRBV27
J gene: TRBJ1-1
D gene: .
clone size: .
CDR3 protein: CASSSPEHTEAFF
CDR3 DNA: TGTGCCAGCAGTTCCCCAGAGCACACTGAAGCTTTCTTT

V gene: TRBV5-5
J gene: TRBJ2-2
D gene: TRBD2
clone size: few
CDR3 protein: CASSLASGVNTGELFF
CDR3 DNA: TGTGCCAGCAGCTTGGCTAGCGGGGTGAACACCGGGGAGCTGTTTTTT

V gene: TRBV7-6
J gene: TRBJ2-2
D gene: TRBD1
clone size: few
CDR3 protein: CASSFFLTGKLQRNTGELFF
CDR3 DNA: TGTGCCAGCAGCTTTTTCTTGACAGGGAAGCTCCAAAGAAACACCGGGGAGCTGTTTTTT

V gene: TRBV7-2
J gene: TRBJ2-1
D gene: TRBD2
clone size: few
CDR3 protein: CASSKSGGNYNEQFF
CDR3 DNA: TGTGCCAGCAGCAAAAGCGGGGGGAATTACAATGAGCAGTTCTTC

V gene: TRBV18
J gene: TRBJ1-1
D gene: .
clone size: few
CDR3 protein: CASSPPGRAEAFF
CDR3 DNA: TGTGCCAGCTCCCCCCCGGGTCGCGCTGAAGCTTTCTTT

V gene: TRBV12-3/TRBV12-4
J gene: TRBJ2-5
D gene: .
clone size: few
CDR3 protein: CASSWRAQETQYF
CDR3 DNA: TGTGCCAGCAGTTGGAGGGCACAAGAGACCCAGTACTTC

V gene: TRBV4-1
J gene: TRBJ2-7
D gene: .
clone size: once
CDR3 protein: CASSHVGTFSEQYF
CDR3 DNA: TGCGCCAGCAGCCACGTCGGGACGTTCTCCGAGCAGTACTTC

V gene: TRBV6-5
J gene: TRBJ1-1
D gene: TRBD1
clone size: few
CDR3 protein: CASSYRQGAGTEAFF
CDR3 DNA: TGTGCCAGCAGTTACCGACAGGGGGCGGGCACTGAAGCTTTCTTT

V gene: TRBV4-1
J gene: TRBJ2-3
D gene: TRBD2
clone size: few
CDR3 protein: CASSPGTTYTDTQYF
CDR3 DNA: TGCGCCAGCAGCCCAGGGACTACATACACAGATACGCAGTATTTT

V gene: TRBV10-1
J gene: TRBJ2-5
D gene: TRBD2
clone size: .
CDR3 protein: CASSESILAPKETQYF
CDR3 DNA: TGCGCCAGCAGTGAGTCAATACTAGCGCCCAAAGAGACCCAGTACTTC

V gene: TRBV5-1
J gene: TRBJ2-3
D gene: .
clone size: few
CDR3 protein: CASSRDAEDTQYF
CDR3 DNA: TGCGCCAGCAGCCGGGATGCGGAGGATACGCAGTATTTT

V gene: TRBV20-1
J gene: TRBJ1-2
D gene: TRBD1
clone size: .
CDR3 protein: CSAMMTGLDGYTF
CDR3 DNA: TGCAGTGCCATGATGACAGGGTTGGATGGCTACACCTTC

V gene: TRBV19
J gene: TRBJ2-3
D gene: .
clone size: few
CDR3 protein: CASSRTPSTDTQYF
CDR3 DNA: TGTGCCTCTAGCCGGACCCCCAGCACAGATACGCAGTATTTT

V gene: TRBV3-1
J gene: TRBJ1-5
D gene: .
clone size: few
CDR3 protein: CASSQTGGYSNQPQHF
CDR3 DNA: TGTGCCAGCAGCCAAACAGGCGGATATAGCAATCAGCCCCAGCATTTT

V gene: TRBV4-1
J gene: TRBJ1-5
D gene: TRBD1
clone size: many
CDR3 protein: CASSREGTAGQPQHF
CDR3 DNA: TGCGCCAGCAGCCGGGAAGGGACAGCGGGCCAGCCCCAGCATTTT

V gene: TRBV7-2
J gene: TRBJ2-5
D gene: TRBD2
clone size: few
CDR3 protein: CASSRGVSGEETQYF
CDR3 DNA: TGTGCCAGCAGCCGAGGGGTTAGCGGGGAAGAGACCCAGTACTTC

V gene: TRBV6-6
J gene: TRBJ2-1
D gene: .
clone size: .
CDR3 protein: CASSSGGQFF
CDR3 DNA: TGTGCCAGCAGTTCCGGGGGGCAGTTCTTC

V gene: TRBV11-1
J gene: TRBJ2-7
D gene: TRBD1
clone size: .
CDR3 protein: CASSETGTGVYEQYF
CDR3 DNA: TGTGCCAGCAGCGAAACCGGGACAGGGGTCTACGAGCAGTACTTC

V gene: TRBV3-1
J gene: TRBJ1-4
D gene: .
clone size: .
CDR3 protein: CASSQTLGEKLFF
CDR3 DNA: TGTGCCAGCAGCCAAACTCTGGGTGAAAAACTGTTTTTT

V gene: TRBV7-9
J gene: TRBJ2-7
D gene: .
clone size: few
CDR3 protein: CASSLASGGSYEQYF
CDR3 DNA: TGTGCCAGCAGCTTAGCCTCAGGCGGCTCCTACGAGCAGTACTTC

V gene: TRBV2
J gene: TRBJ1-2
D gene: .
clone size: few
CDR3 protein: CASYRDLWDGYTF
CDR3 DNA: TGTGCCAGCTACCGGGACCTGTGGGATGGCTACACCTTC

V gene: TRBV7-9
J gene: TRBJ2-7
D gene: TRBD1
clone size: .
CDR3 protein: CASSPLDRANEQYF
CDR3 DNA: TGTGCCAGCAGCCCGTTGGACAGGGCAAACGAGCAGTACTTC

V gene: TRBV4-1
J gene: TRBJ1-1
D gene: .
clone size: few
CDR3 protein: CASRQRGASGNTEAFF
CDR3 DNA: TGCGCCAGCCGCCAGCGGGGGGCATCCGGGAACACTGAAGCTTTCTTT

V gene: TRBV7-9
J gene: TRBJ1-2
D gene: .
clone size: .
CDR3 protein: CASSLAAYGYTF
CDR3 DNA: TGTGCCAGCAGCTTAGCCGCGTATGGCTACACCTTC

V gene: TRBV5-1
J gene: TRBJ1-1
D gene: .
clone size: .
CDR3 protein: CASSGGQMNTEAFF
CDR3 DNA: TGCGCCAGCAGCGGGGGACAAATGAACACTGAAGCTTTCTTT

V gene: TRBV5-1
J gene: TRBJ2-2
D gene: TRBD2
clone size: many
CDR3 protein: CASSPAGAGVAGELFF
CDR3 DNA: TGCGCCAGCAGCCCAGCGGGGGCCGGCGTAGCCGGGGAGCTGTTTTTT

V gene: TRBV24-1
J gene: TRBJ2-3
D gene: TRBD2
clone size: .
CDR3 protein: CATSDSAGVRDTQYF
CDR3 DNA: TGTGCCACCAGTGATTCGGCGGGGGTGAGAGATACGCAGTATTTT

V gene: TRBV6-5
J gene: TRBJ2-3
D gene: TRBD1
clone size: .
CDR3 protein: CASSTDRGLTDTQYF
CDR3 DNA: TGTGCCAGCAGCACAGACAGGGGCCTCACAGATACGCAGTATTTT

V gene: TRBV14
J gene: TRBJ2-2
D gene: .
clone size: few
CDR3 protein: CASSQVRSFDTGELFF
CDR3 DNA: TGTGCCAGCAGCCAAGTAAGGAGCTTTGACACCGGGGAGCTGTTTTTT

V gene: TRBV6-2/TRBV6-3
J gene: TRBJ2-6
D gene: .
clone size: .
CDR3 protein: CATQTGFAVSSGANVLTF
CDR3 DNA: TGTGCCACCCAGACGGGTTTCGCTGTGAGCTCTGGGGCCAACGTCCTGACTTTC

V gene: TRBV12-3/TRBV12-4
J gene: TRBJ2-1
D gene: .
clone size: many
CDR3 protein: CATKSQGTSYNEQFF
CDR3 DNA: TGTGCCACAAAGTCCCAGGGGACCTCCTACAATGAGCAGTTCTTC

V gene: TRBV12-3/TRBV12-4
J gene: TRBJ2-2
D gene: .
clone size: many
CDR3 protein: CASSASIGVTGELFF
CDR3 DNA: TGTGCCAGCAGTGCCTCGATAGGGGTCACCGGGGAGCTGTTTTTT

V gene: TRBV7-9
J gene: TRBJ1-2
D gene: TRBD1
clone size: many
CDR3 protein: CASSPDRVRGYTF
CDR3 DNA: TGTGCCAGCAGCCCAGACAGGGTCCGTGGCTACACCTTC

V gene: TRBV20-1
J gene: TRBJ1-1
D gene: .
clone size: few
CDR3 protein: CSAIPPGVDTEAFF
CDR3 DNA: TGCAGTGCCATACCCCCCGGGGTGGACACTGAAGCTTTCTTT

V gene: TRBV6-5
J gene: TRBJ2-7
D gene: TRBD2
clone size: .
CDR3 protein: CASSSRPGGLPHEQYF
CDR3 DNA: TGTGCCAGCAGTTCCCGGCCGGGAGGGCTCCCCCACGAGCAGTACTTC

V gene: TRBV5-1
J gene: TRBJ2-2
D gene: .
clone size: .
CDR3 protein: CASSLYLQGFPQNTGELFF
CDR3 DNA: TGCGCCAGCAGCTTGTATCTACAGGGTTTTCCTCAGAACACCGGGGAGCTGTTTTTT

V gene: TRBV20-1
J gene: TRBJ2-3
D gene: .
clone size: .
CDR3 protein: CSQKGIGTDTQYF
CDR3 DNA: TGCAGTCAGAAGGGTATTGGCACAGATACGCAGTATTTT

V gene: TRBV21-1
J gene: TRBJ2-5
D gene: .
clone size: .
CDR3 protein: CASSKGITQGAQETQYF
CDR3 DNA: TGTGCCAGCAGCAAAGGAATTACACAGGGGGCCCAAGAGACCCAGTACTTC

V gene: TRBV18
J gene: TRBJ2-7
D gene: .
clone size: few
CDR3 protein: CASSPPSAGGSYEQYF
CDR3 DNA: TGTGCCAGCTCACCCCCGTCCGCTGGAGGATCCTACGAGCAGTACTTC

V gene: TRBV27
J gene: TRBJ1-1
D gene: .
clone size: few
CDR3 protein: CASSLLHQNTEAFF
CDR3 DNA: TGTGCCAGCAGTTTATTACACCAGAACACTGAAGCTTTCTTT

V gene: TRBV12-3/TRBV12-4
J gene: TRBJ1-1
D gene: .
clone size: .
CDR3 protein: CASSFSHTEAFF
CDR3 DNA: TGTGCCAGCAGTTTTAGTCACACTGAAGCTTTCTTT